The clone carrying this T cell receptor beta chain was observed a single time. Its antigen is unknown. This entry comes from a study of T cell responses to AZD1222 COVID-19 vaccine. Study details: Second-dose timings of about 4 or about 12 weeks were pooled. Points from the study as a whole: Researchers took repertoire samples only after the peak T cell response had come.

The ends were cut back, 5 bases at V and 2 bases at J, with 13 bases in the middle. CDR3 length equals 15 residues. Germline V gene sequence: CDR1 SGDLS, CDR2 YYNGEE. The data were produced by immunoSEQ multiplex PCR, yet TCRdb's version contains in-frame clones alone and is incomplete. This sample has around 85,000 clones; approximately 86% occur once, and the top ten carry about 6%. The V and J genes are TRBV9 and TRBJ2-2; tentative D call: TRBD1 (5 bases). This specimen was peripheral blood, taken on day 0 of AZD1222 vaccination. The clonotype was recovered from an adult in good health. The CDR3 DNA follows: TGTGCCAGCAGTGGGGCTATAGGTAACACCGGGGAGCTGTTTTTT. Protein: CASSGAIGNTGELFF.